These T cell receptor beta chains were read from a single sample in a study of blood T cell repertoires in COVID-19. The method was immunoSEQ multiplex PCR; TCRdb's version includes in-frame clones alone and lacks a portion of them. The sample records some 250,000 clones, 88% being singletons. Sequencing was performed on peripheral blood. These receptors were obtained from a woman in her twenties or thirties with acute or convalescent COVID-19. Each CDR3 is given with its conserved first and last residue. Each record gives: J gene, V gene, D gene, clone size, CDR3 DNA, CDR3 protein. D genes are given only for firm matches. Size values are once, few and many counts, or a class for expanded clones, and some rows have none.

TRBJ2-1 TRBV6-6 TRBD2 - TGTGCCAGCAGTCCTAAAAAAAAGGGCCCTAGCGGGAGCTCCTACAATGAGCAGTTCTTC CASSPKKKGPSGSSYNEQFF
TRBJ1-4 TRBV19 TRBD1 - TGTGCCAGTAGCGATTCATACAGGGGGCGGAATGAAAAACTGTTTTTT CASSDSYRGRNEKLFF
TRBJ2-1 TRBV3-1/TRBV3-2 TRBD1 - TGTGCCAGCAGCTGGGGGACAGGTGGGGATGAGCAGTTCTTC CASSWGTGGDEQFF
TRBJ1-5 TRBV19 - - TGTGCCAGTAGACCGGACAGTAGCAATCAGCCCCAGCATTTT CASRPDSSNQPQHF
TRBJ2-1 TRBV12-5 - - TGTGCTAGTGGCCCCAGTAGCGTTCCCTACAATGAGCAGTTCTTC CASGPSSVPYNEQFF
TRBJ2-7 TRBV19 TRBD2 - TGTGCCAGTAGTATAGCCGGGACTAGCGGGACCTACGAGCAGTACTTC CASSIAGTSGTYEQYF
TRBJ2-4 TRBV11-2 - - TGTGCCAGCAGCTTAGGAACCGGGGCCAAAAACATTCAGTACTTC CASSLGTGAKNIQYF
TRBJ2-1 TRBV11-3 TRBD1 - TGTGCCAGCAACCCGGGACAGCGCTACAATGAGCAGTTCTTC CASNPGQRYNEQFF
TRBJ2-5 TRBV27 TRBD2 - TGTGCCAGCAGCCAGACTAGCGACCAAGAGACCCAGTACTTC CASSQTSDQETQYF
TRBJ2-5 TRBV12-2 - - TGTGCAAGTCGCTTAGTTAGGGACCGGGACAGACCCCAAGAGACCCAGTACTTC CASRLVRDRDRPQETQYF
TRBJ2-5 TRBV19 - - TGTGCCAGTAGTGATTCCTGGGGCAAAGAGACCCAGTACTTC CASSDSWGKETQYF
TRBJ2-3 TRBV11-2 TRBD1 once TGTGCCAGCAGCTACAGGGGTCGGAGTGCAGATACGCAGTATTTT CASSYRGRSADTQYF
TRBJ1-2 TRBV6-5 TRBD1 - TGTGCCAGCAGACCCACAGGGGTTGATGGCTACACCTTC CASRPTGVDGYTF
TRBJ1-1 TRBV19 - few TGTGCCAGTAGTATCTGGCAGGGCCTCGGCCTGAACACTGAAGCTTTCTTT CASSIWQGLGLNTEAFF
TRBJ2-7 TRBV19 TRBD1 few TGTGCCAGTAGTATCACCGGGACAGGGGGCAACGAGCAGTACTTC CASSITGTGGNEQYF
TRBJ2-7 TRBV7-2 - few TGTGCCAGCAGCAGTGGGGCTGACGAGCAGTACTTC CASSSGADEQYF